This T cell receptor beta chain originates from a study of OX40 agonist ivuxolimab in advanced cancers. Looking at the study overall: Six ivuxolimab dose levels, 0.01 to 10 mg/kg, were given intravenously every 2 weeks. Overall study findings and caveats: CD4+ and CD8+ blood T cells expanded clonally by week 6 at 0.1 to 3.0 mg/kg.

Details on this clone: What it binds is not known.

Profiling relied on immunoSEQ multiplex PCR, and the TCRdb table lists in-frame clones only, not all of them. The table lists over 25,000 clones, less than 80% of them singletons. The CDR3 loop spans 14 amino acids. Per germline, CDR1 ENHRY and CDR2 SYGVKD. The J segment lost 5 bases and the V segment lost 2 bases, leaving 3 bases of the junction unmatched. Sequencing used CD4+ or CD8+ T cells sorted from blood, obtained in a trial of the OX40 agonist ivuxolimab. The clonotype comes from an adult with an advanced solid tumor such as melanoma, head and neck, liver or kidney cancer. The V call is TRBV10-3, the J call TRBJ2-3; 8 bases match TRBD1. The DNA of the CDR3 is TGTGCCATCAGTGAGGCAGGGGGCGTAGATACGCAGTATTTT. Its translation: CAISEAGGVDTQYF.